These 27 T cell receptor beta chains originate from one sample sequenced in a study of naive and memory T cell subsets. Amplification of ligated cDNA took four PCR rounds with SP2 and nested alpha and beta constant primers. TCRdb passed the UMI-ligation and nested PCR reads through MiXCR, listing each CDR3 protein once. Here the sample spans tens of thousands of distinct CDR3 sequences, 4% to 6.5% being singletons. TCR cDNA received a 3' ligated oligonucleotide that carried a UMI. The material sequenced was blood. The origin of the receptors is an adult in good health.

The table lists this clonotype with many counts. The J gene is TRBJ1-5, the V gene TRBV7-9, with a tentative D call TRBD1 (6 bases). Per the germline V gene, CDR1 is SEHNR and CDR2 is FQNEAQ (reference sequence). V lost 1 base and J lost 7, with 11 bases in between. This CDR3 is built from 14 residues. CDR3 nucleotides: TGTGCCAGCAGCTTAGGACAGGCGGGACAGCCCCAGCATTTT. Its protein product is CASSLGQAGQPQHF.

This clonotype was detected many times. The chain employs TRBV7-2 and TRBJ2-1, with D perhaps matching TRBD1 (6 bases). Trimming cost V 5 bases and J 9 bases, with 17 bases left between them. The CDR3 runs to 14 residues. CDR1 SGHTA and CDR2 FQGNSA come from the germline V gene. The CDR3 region is CASSARQARGEQFF. The CDR3 DNA sequence: TGTGCCAGCAGCGCCCGACAGGCTCGGGGTGAGCAGTTCTTC.

This clonotype has a count of ten or more. The chain uses TRBV6-2 or TRBV6-3 and TRBJ2-1; the D gene is possibly TRBD1 (6 bases). CDR1 is MNHEY, CDR2 SVGEGT, per germline. CDR3 length: 17 residues. The V end was cut by 4 bases, the J end by 4 bases, with 20 bases between. The DNA of the CDR3 is TGTGCCAGCAGTTCGGGCGTAGAAGGGGGTGTTTACAATGAGCAGTTCTTC. It encodes CASSSGVEGGVYNEQFF.

The gene calls are TRBV3-1 and TRBJ1-4, with D maybe TRBD1 (6 bases). Per germline, CDR1 LGHDT and CDR2 YNNKEL (reference sequence). Trimming left V 3 bases short and J 4 bases short, with 9 bases between. The CDR3 has 14 residues. For the CDR3, the DNA is TGTGCCAGCAGCCACCGGGACATTAATGAAAAACTGTTTTTT. Translated: CASSHRDINEKLFF.

This clonotype has only a few counts. The chain recombines TRBV19 with TRBJ1-2, with D maybe TRBD1 (6 bases). Per the germline V gene, CDR1 is LNHDA and CDR2 is SQIVND (reference sequence). CDR3 length equals 15 residues. V lost 7 bases, J lost 1 base, and 16 bases lay in between. The CDR3: CASTYFARGNYGYTF. The CDR3 DNA reads as TGTGCCAGTACCTATTTCGCCAGGGGTAACTATGGCTACACCTTC. Full variable domain (rest looked up from reference TRBV19 and TRBJ1-2): DGGITQSPKYLFRKEGQNVTLSCEQNLNHDAMYWYRQDPGQGLRLIYYSQIVNDFQKGDIAEGYSVSREKKESFPLTVTSAQKNPTAFYLCASTYFARGNYGYTFGSGTRLTVV.

Note on this clonotype: The junction shows a germline mismatch at one end, possibly a read error. The CDR3 DNA reads TGCGCCAGCAGCCCCCTCGCAGCTAGTTCACCCCTCAACTTT. It codes for CASSPLAASSPLNF. V and J are TRBV4-1 and TRBJ1-6; D gene uncertain. This CDR3 region has 14 residues. The germline CDR1 and CDR2 sequences are MGHRA and YSYEKL.

The table lists this clonotype with many counts. The V and J genes are TRBV4-3 and TRBJ1-4; no firm D call. CDR1 is LGHNA, CDR2 YSLEER, per germline. V lost 0 bases and J lost 8, with 13 bases in between. This CDR3 has 15 residues. The chain's CDR3 is CASSQDHRAGEKLFF. CDR3 nucleotide sequence: TGCGCCAGCAGCCAAGATCATAGGGCGGGCGAAAAACTGTTTTTT.

The J gene is TRBJ2-5, the V gene TRBV6-1; D gene ambiguous. This CDR3 has 12 amino acids. V dropped 7 bases and J dropped 2 bases, with 8 bases sitting between them. CDR1 is MNHNS, CDR2 SASEGT, per germline. The CDR3 reads CASTRIQETQYF. The CDR3 DNA follows: TGTGCCAGCACCAGGATACAAGAGACCCAGTACTTC.

The gene calls are TRBV7-9 and TRBJ2-7; no clear D gene. With 5 bases removed from V and 5 bases from J, the gap between germline ends came to 10 bases. Germline loops: CDR1 SEHNR, CDR2 FQNEAQ (reference sequence). The CDR3 is 12 amino acids. CDR3 sequence: CASSHHLDEQYF. CDR3 bases: TGTGCCAGCAGCCACCACTTGGACGAGCAGTACTTC.

This clonotype occurred many times. The chain combines TRBV2 with TRBJ2-7; no reliable D call. This CDR3 is 16 amino acids long. The germline V gene has CDR1 SNHLY and CDR2 FYNNEI. The V end was cut by 0 bases, the J end by 0 bases, with 12 bases between. This CDR3 is CASSEAQVRASYEQYF. The DNA for the CDR3 is TGTGCCAGCAGTGAAGCGCAGGTTAGGGCCTCCTACGAGCAGTACTTC.

Sample share makes this clonotype medium-sized. This chain connects TRBV29-1 to TRBJ1-4; D perhaps matches TRBD1 (5 bases). Trimming removed 7 bases from V and 6 bases from J, with 6 bases in between. Germline lookup yields CDR1 SQVTM and CDR2 ANQGSEA. CDR3 length: 10 residues. The CDR3 sequence is CSAGDEKLFF. Here the CDR3 DNA reads TGCAGCGCGGGGGATGAAAAACTGTTTTTT. The complete variable domain, with remaining parts taken from reference TRBV29-1 and TRBJ1-4, reads SAVISQKPSRDICQRGTSLTIQCQVDSQVTMMFWYRQQPGQSLTLIATANQGSEATYESGFVIDKFPISRPNLTFSTLTVSNMSPEDSSIYLCSAGDEKLFFGSGTQLSVL.

Ten or more counts support this clonotype. The chain couples TRBV6-1 to TRBJ1-5, with TRBD1 matching over 9 bases. The germline V gene encodes CDR1 MNHNS and CDR2 SASEGT. V lost 6 bases to trimming and J lost 7 bases; unmatched junction nucleotides: 7. This CDR3 has 14 residues. The CDR3 sequence: CASRWTGEHQPQHF. CDR3 DNA sequence: TGTGCCAGCAGATGGACAGGGGAGCACCAGCCCCAGCATTTT.

The sample holds many counts of this clonotype. This rearrangement joins TRBV5-5 to TRBJ1-5, with no clear D. CDR3 length: 13 residues. V dropped 3 bases and J dropped 4 bases, with 8 bases sitting between them. Germline V gene lookup returns CDR1 SGHKS and CDR2 YYEKEE (reference sequence). CDR3 sequence reads: CASSSDLNQPQHF. The CDR3 region has the DNA TGTGCCAGCAGCTCAGACCTTAATCAGCCCCAGCATTTT.

This clonotype has a count of ten or more. The chain recombines TRBV11-1 with TRBJ2-1, with D perhaps given as TRBD1 or TRBD2 (5 bases each). V dropped 6 bases and J dropped 8 bases, with 26 bases sitting between them. The CDR3 is 17 residues long. The germline gives CDR1 SGHAT, CDR2 FQDESV (reference sequence). This chain's CDR3 is CASRLAAGTALDDEQFF. CDR3 nucleotide sequence: TGTGCCAGCAGGCTTGCCGCCGGGACGGCCCTAGACGATGAGCAGTTCTTC. Full variable domain (remainder filled in from reference TRBV11-1 and TRBJ2-1): EAEVAQSPRYKITEKSQAVAFWCDPISGHATLYWYRQILGQGPELLVQFQDESVVDDSQLPKDRFSAERLKGVDSTLKIQPAELGDSAMYLCASRLAAGTALDDEQFFGPGTRLTVL.

This clonotype occurred many times. This chain joins TRBV29-1 and TRBJ1-1, with 7 bases matching TRBD1. This CDR3 has 14 residues. V shed 2 bases and J 5 bases; nucleotides not matched to a gene: 8. CDR1 SQVTM and CDR2 ANQGSEA come from the germline V gene. In nucleotides, the CDR3 is TGCAGCGTTGAAAAGTCCTCAGGGGGGACTGAAGCTTTCTTT. Protein sequence: CSVEKSSGGTEAFF.

This clonotype was detected a few times. The rearrangement uses TRBV7-8 and TRBJ2-7, with 11 bases fitting TRBD1. The trim removed 5 bases at V and 9 bases at J, leaving 12 bases unmatched. The CDR3 loop spans 15 amino acids. Germline CDR1 SGHVS, CDR2 FQNEAQ. The CDR3 DNA is TGTGCCAGCAGCCCTCCCGGGACAGGGGGAAGGGGGCAGTACTTC. Its protein is CASSPPGTGGRGQYF. Full variable domain (remainder filled in from reference TRBV7-8 and TRBJ2-7): GAGVSQSPRYKVAKRGQDVALRCDPISGHVSLFWYQQALGQGPEFLTYFQNEAQLDKSGLPSDRFFAERPEGSVSTLKIQRTQQEDSAVYLCASSPPGTGGRGQYFGPGTRLTVT.

This clonotype was detected only a few times. The CDR3 reads CASSVLTGAQDTQYF. The CDR3 nucleotides read TGTGCCAGCAGTGTATTGACAGGCGCACAAGATACGCAGTATTTT. The gene calls are TRBV6-2 or TRBV6-3 and TRBJ2-3, with D possibly being TRBD1 (6 bases). The V end was cut by 5 bases, the J end by 5 bases, with 17 bases between. CDR1 and CDR2 from the germline V gene are MNHEY and SVGEGT. The CDR3 has 15 amino acids.

This clonotype showed up many times. The V and J genes are TRBV5-1 and TRBJ2-2; D is ambiguous. This CDR3 region has 13 residues. Trimming took off 5 bases at V and 2 bases at J, with 7 bases between the two ends. Germline lookup yields CDR1 SGHRS and CDR2 YFSETQ. As DNA, the CDR3 is TGCGCCAGCAGACGTAGAAACACCGGGGAGCTGTTTTTT. This codes for CASRRRNTGELFF.

By its share, this clonotype is medium-sized. J is TRBJ1-2 and V is TRBV20-1; D is unclear. Germline CDR1 DFQATT, CDR2 SNEGSKA (reference sequence). Trimming pared 6 bases from V and 4 bases from J, leaving 21 bases between. The length of the CDR3 is 15 residues. The CDR3 coding sequence is TGCAGTGCCGGACTCCCGATAGGTTGGGGCTATGGCTACACCTTC. Protein sequence: CSAGLPIGWGYGYTF.

This clonotype was observed many times. V gene TRBV5-4 combines with J gene TRBJ1-2; 10 bases align to TRBD1. CDR1 is SGHNT and CDR2 is YYREEE in the germline V gene (reference sequence). V was pared by 2 bases and J by 1 base, with 2 bases of the junction left unmatched. The CDR3 covers 15 residues. The CDR3 protein is CASSLGTGVNYGYTF. The CDR3 nucleotides read TGTGCCAGCAGCTTAGGGACAGGGGTTAACTATGGCTACACCTTC.

This clonotype was counted many times. The rearrangement joins TRBV9 to TRBJ2-3, with a tentative D call TRBD2 (5 bases). V gave up 4 bases and J gave up 3 bases, with 12 bases separating them. Per the germline V gene, CDR1 is SGDLS and CDR2 is YYNGEE. The CDR3 has 14 residues. The DNA for the CDR3 is TGTGCCAGCAGCCCCGCGGGCAGTACAGATACGCAGTATTTT. It encodes CASSPAGSTDTQYF.

This clonotype appeared many times. The chain is built from TRBV4-2 and TRBJ2-1; no clear D. CDR3 length: 13 amino acids. The V end lost 0 bases, the J end lost 8 bases, and 8 bases lay between the germline ends. The germline CDR1 and CDR2 sequences are LGHNA and YNFKEQ. The CDR3 DNA follows: TGTGCCAGCAGCCAAGATCCTTTGGATGAGCAGTTCTTC. Translated, it gives CASSQDPLDEQFF.

This clonotype was detected ten times or more. DNA for the CDR3: TGTGCCAGCAGTACAGACACGGGACTAACATACTACGAGCAGTACTTC. It is translated as CASSTDTGLTYYEQYF. The chain links TRBV12-3 or TRBV12-4 to TRBJ2-7, with 7 bases fitting TRBD2. J gave up 3 bases and V 5 bases, and 13 bases lay outside the gene matches. This CDR3 has 16 residues.

At least ten counts were recorded for this clonotype. The V gene is TRBV3-1, the J gene TRBJ2-1, with TRBD1 matching 8 bases. This CDR3 comprises 14 residues. V lost 3 bases to trimming and J lost 8 bases; unmatched junction nucleotides: 6. Germline assignment: CDR1 LGHDT and CDR2 YNNKEL (reference sequence). For the CDR3, the DNA is TGTGCCAGCAGCCATCAGGGGGCTAGGCATGAGCAGTTCTTC. This encodes CASSHQGARHEQFF.

This clonotype was detected only a few times. The genes are TRBV5-1 and TRBJ2-1; maybe TRBD2 (6 bases). Per the germline V gene, CDR1 is SGHRS and CDR2 is YFSETQ. CDR3 length: 13 amino acids. V lost 5 bases to trimming and J lost 2 bases, with 8 bases between them. The CDR3 bases are TGCGCCAGCAGAGGCGGGGCCTACAATGAGCAGTTCTTC. Translation gives CASRGGAYNEQFF.

This clonotype was found many times. V gene TRBV20-1 combines with J gene TRBJ2-7, with D possibly being TRBD1 (6 bases). CDR1 DFQATT and CDR2 SNEGSKA come from the germline V gene (reference sequence). V was cut by 5 bases and J by 5 bases, with 10 bases left in between. This CDR3 spans 11 amino acids. The CDR3 region is CSASYRDEQYF. The CDR3 coding sequence is TGCAGTGCTTCTTACAGGGACGAGCAGTACTTC.

The chain couples TRBV19 to TRBJ1-5; D possibly corresponds to TRBD1 (6 bases). The CDR3 extends over 13 amino acids. Germline CDR1 is LNHDA and CDR2 is SQIVND (reference sequence). V gave up 5 bases and J gave up 4 bases, with 9 bases separating them. CDR3 amino acids: CASSLQGNQPQHF. CDR3 nucleotide sequence: TGTGCCAGTAGTCTACAGGGAAATCAGCCCCAGCATTTT.